Listed below are T cell receptor beta chains from one sample, sequenced in a study of control samples from healthy donors and cancer patients. Clones were sequenced by immunoSEQ multiplex PCR, and TCRdb holds only the in-frame ones, with some missing. The sample records about 140,000 clones, 88% being singletons. The sequenced material came from blood. These receptors came from a woman in her thirties in good health. Both conserved end residues are part of each CDR3. A D gene is named only where the DNA matches it firmly. Size values are once, few and many counts, or a class for expanded clones, and some rows have none.

V gene: TRBV19; J gene: TRBJ2-1; D gene: NA; clone size: NA; CDR3 protein: CASSRAPSVGEVFF; CDR3 DNA: TGTGCCAGTAGTAGGGCCCCTAGCGTTGGGGAAGTTTTCTTC
V gene: TRBV9; J gene: TRBJ1-4; D gene: TRBD1; clone size: once; CDR3 protein: CASSPGQGAIGEKLFF; CDR3 DNA: TGTGCCAGCAGCCCGGGACAGGGGGCAATCGGTGAAAAACTGTTTTTT
V gene: TRBV9; J gene: TRBJ2-1; D gene: NA; clone size: NA; CDR3 protein: CASSVDKGTYNEQFF; CDR3 DNA: TGTGCCAGCAGCGTAGATAAGGGGACCTACAATGAGCAGTTCTTC
V gene: TRBV7-2; J gene: TRBJ1-3; D gene: NA; clone size: NA; CDR3 protein: CASSYNYWDSSGNTIYF; CDR3 DNA: TGTGCCAGCAGCTACAACTATTGGGATAGCTCTGGAAACACCATATATTTT
V gene: TRBV28; J gene: TRBJ2-7; D gene: TRBD1; clone size: NA; CDR3 protein: CASKGQGIYEQYF; CDR3 DNA: TGTGCCAGCAAAGGACAGGGGATCTACGAGCAGTACTTC
V gene: TRBV4-1; J gene: TRBJ2-7; D gene: NA; clone size: NA; CDR3 protein: CASSQRLGGYEQYF; CDR3 DNA: TGCGCCAGCAGCCAAAGACTGGGGGGTTACGAGCAGTACTTC
V gene: TRBV29-1; J gene: TRBJ1-2; D gene: TRBD1; clone size: NA; CDR3 protein: CSVGAGTEYADYTF; CDR3 DNA: TGCAGCGTTGGAGCCGGGACAGAATATGCCGACTACACCTTC
V gene: TRBV7-2; J gene: TRBJ1-1; D gene: NA; clone size: NA; CDR3 protein: CASSLERGAEAFF; CDR3 DNA: TGTGCCAGCAGCTTAGAAAGGGGTGCTGAAGCTTTCTTT
V gene: TRBV3-1/TRBV3-2; J gene: TRBJ2-5; D gene: NA; clone size: NA; CDR3 protein: CASSRDTQETQYF; CDR3 DNA: TGTGCCAGCAGCCGGGATACTCAAGAGACCCAGTACTTC
V gene: TRBV27; J gene: TRBJ2-7; D gene: TRBD1; clone size: NA; CDR3 protein: CASSHRDRGYEQYF; CDR3 DNA: TGTGCCAGCAGCCACCGGGACAGGGGATACGAGCAGTACTTC
V gene: TRBV30; J gene: TRBJ2-3; D gene: NA; clone size: NA; CDR3 protein: CAWRRGLGDSDTQYF; CDR3 DNA: TGTGCCTGGAGGAGGGGTCTCGGAGACTCAGATACGCAGTATTTT
V gene: TRBV29-1; J gene: TRBJ1-2; D gene: NA; clone size: NA; CDR3 protein: CSVEGRGSGYTF; CDR3 DNA: TGCAGCGTTGAAGGCCGGGGCTCGGGCTACACCTTC
V gene: TRBV3-1/TRBV3-2; J gene: TRBJ1-4; D gene: NA; clone size: NA; CDR3 protein: CASSQGSQGEKLFF; CDR3 DNA: TGTGCCAGCAGCCAAGGATCCCAGGGTGAAAAACTGTTTTTT
V gene: TRBV7-9; J gene: TRBJ1-2; D gene: NA; clone size: NA; CDR3 protein: CASSVGFAYGYTF; CDR3 DNA: TGTGCCAGCAGTGTAGGGTTCGCCTATGGCTACACCTTC
V gene: TRBV2; J gene: TRBJ2-5; D gene: TRBD1; clone size: NA; CDR3 protein: CASRVDRNQETQYF; CDR3 DNA: TGTGCCAGCAGAGTGGACAGGAACCAAGAGACCCAGTACTTC
V gene: TRBV18; J gene: TRBJ2-5; D gene: NA; clone size: NA; CDR3 protein: CASSPKERRQETQYF; CDR3 DNA: TGTGCCAGCTCCCCAAAGGAGAGACGCCAAGAGACCCAGTACTTC
V gene: TRBV6-5; J gene: TRBJ2-7; D gene: TRBD2; clone size: few; CDR3 protein: CASSYPYSGRSREQYF; CDR3 DNA: TGTGCCAGCAGTTACCCGTACAGCGGGAGATCGAGGGAGCAGTACTTC
V gene: TRBV7-6; J gene: TRBJ2-1; D gene: TRBD1; clone size: NA; CDR3 protein: CASSAPWSSGQDNYNEQFF; CDR3 DNA: TGTGCCAGCAGCGCCCCGTGGAGTTCGGGACAGGATAACTACAATGAGCAGTTCTTC
V gene: TRBV7-9; J gene: TRBJ2-7; D gene: NA; clone size: NA; CDR3 protein: CASSAPGQPYEQYF; CDR3 DNA: TGTGCCAGCAGCGCCCCGGGACAACCCTACGAGCAGTACTTC
V gene: TRBV6-6; J gene: TRBJ2-1; D gene: TRBD2; clone size: NA; CDR3 protein: CASSSGRSFDEQFF; CDR3 DNA: TGTGCCAGCAGCAGCGGGAGGAGTTTCGATGAGCAGTTCTTC
V gene: TRBV5-1; J gene: TRBJ2-5; D gene: NA; clone size: NA; CDR3 protein: CASSLAGSGETQYF; CDR3 DNA: TGCGCCAGCAGCTTGGCCGGCTCCGGGGAGACCCAGTACTTC
V gene: TRBV29-1; J gene: TRBJ2-7; D gene: TRBD2; clone size: NA; CDR3 protein: CSVVVLAGKVGEQYF; CDR3 DNA: TGCAGCGTTGTGGTTTTAGCGGGAAAGGTAGGCGAGCAGTACTTC
V gene: TRBV19; J gene: TRBJ2-1; D gene: TRBD2; clone size: NA; CDR3 protein: CASSSLAGGYNEQFF; CDR3 DNA: TGTGCCAGTAGTTCGTTAGCGGGAGGATACAATGAGCAGTTCTTC